The clone carrying this TCR beta chain was detected once. This record comes from a study of T cell responses to AZD1222 COVID-19 vaccine. Across the study: Second-dose intervals of approximately 4 or approximately 12 weeks were pooled.

The CDR3 covers 14 residues. Trimming took 8 bases from V and 6 from J, leaving 17 bases between them. The germline V gene has CDR1 MNHNS and CDR2 SASEGT. TCRdb keeps only in-frame clones here, not all; method: immunoSEQ multiplex PCR. The repertoire consists of approximately 160,000 clones, with about 93% occurring once and the leading ten covering roughly 5%. The chain couples TRBV6-1 to TRBJ2-1; D is undetermined. The sequencing here drew on peripheral blood, taken on day 0 of AZD1222 vaccination. This sequence originates from an adult in good health. CDR3 loop: CASGVAVGRNEQFF. The CDR3, as DNA: TGTGCCAGCGGTGTGGCTGTAGGGCGCAATGAGCAGTTCTTC.